The rows below give T cell receptor beta chains drawn from one sample of a study of blood T cell repertoires in COVID-19. Profiled with immunoSEQ multiplex PCR; TCRdb holds only in-frame clones, not every one. The sample contains around 300,000 clones, nearly 90% of which appear only once. Source material: peripheral blood. These receptors were collected from a man younger than 35 with active or convalescent COVID-19. The CDR3 runs from the conserved cysteine through the conserved F or W. Each record gives: D gene, J gene, V gene, CDR3 protein. A D gene is named only where the DNA matches it firmly.

d_gene: NA; j_gene: TRBJ2-7; v_gene: TRBV21-1; CDR3aa: CASSVQGYEQYF
d_gene: TRBD1; j_gene: TRBJ2-2; v_gene: TRBV5-1; CDR3aa: CASSQKTRTGGYTGELFF
d_gene: TRBD1; j_gene: TRBJ2-2; v_gene: TRBV6-2/TRBV6-3; CDR3aa: CASSVDRGSGTGELFF
d_gene: TRBD1; j_gene: TRBJ1-1; v_gene: TRBV2; CDR3aa: CASSPGTGVNTEAFF
d_gene: NA; j_gene: TRBJ2-3; v_gene: TRBV5-1; CDR3aa: CASSLDSRGLTDTQYF
d_gene: TRBD1; j_gene: TRBJ1-2; v_gene: TRBV19; CDR3aa: CASSTPGQVVLWTF
d_gene: NA; j_gene: TRBJ2-7; v_gene: TRBV4-1; CDR3aa: CASSQEESSLYEQYF
d_gene: NA; j_gene: TRBJ2-5; v_gene: TRBV12-3/TRBV12-4; CDR3aa: CASSLGLSETQYF
d_gene: NA; j_gene: TRBJ2-3; v_gene: TRBV6-6; CDR3aa: CARTYPRGDTQYF
d_gene: TRBD1; j_gene: TRBJ1-5; v_gene: TRBV5-1; CDR3aa: CASNSGGGPSNQPQHF
d_gene: NA; j_gene: TRBJ2-1; v_gene: TRBV13; CDR3aa: CASMYSLASGNNEQFF
d_gene: TRBD1; j_gene: TRBJ2-2; v_gene: TRBV7-8; CDR3aa: CASSSRGQGGELFF
d_gene: NA; j_gene: TRBJ1-4; v_gene: TRBV9; CDR3aa: CASTRDSGHPNEKLFF
d_gene: NA; j_gene: TRBJ2-1; v_gene: TRBV9; CDR3aa: CASSSNFQGGVTYNEQFF
d_gene: NA; j_gene: TRBJ1-5; v_gene: TRBV2; CDR3aa: CASRGASAQPQHF
d_gene: NA; j_gene: TRBJ2-7; v_gene: TRBV6-5; CDR3aa: CASSYRGITEQYF
d_gene: TRBD1; j_gene: TRBJ2-7; v_gene: TRBV5-1; CDR3aa: CASSSTGLPYEQYF
d_gene: TRBD2; j_gene: TRBJ2-3; v_gene: TRBV10-1; CDR3aa: CASSATGTSGSTDTQYF
d_gene: TRBD2; j_gene: TRBJ2-5; v_gene: TRBV15; CDR3aa: CATSSLRTSGGPDQETQYF
d_gene: TRBD1; j_gene: TRBJ1-2; v_gene: TRBV7-2; CDR3aa: CASSQQGAGGYTF
d_gene: NA; j_gene: TRBJ2-7; v_gene: TRBV6-5; CDR3aa: CASGAGFYEQYF
d_gene: NA; j_gene: TRBJ2-5; v_gene: TRBV15; CDR3aa: CATNSGQETQYF
d_gene: TRBD1; j_gene: TRBJ1-4; v_gene: TRBV5-1; CDR3aa: CASSVGQGGSEKLFF
d_gene: NA; j_gene: TRBJ1-5; v_gene: TRBV5-6; CDR3aa: CASSPGDNQPQHF
d_gene: NA; j_gene: TRBJ2-7; v_gene: TRBV19; CDR3aa: CASSIGGAVYEQYF
d_gene: TRBD2; j_gene: TRBJ2-3; v_gene: TRBV7-2; CDR3aa: CASSSSGVYTDTQYF
d_gene: NA; j_gene: TRBJ1-5; v_gene: TRBV7-9; CDR3aa: CASSLDGGTGQPQHF
d_gene: TRBD1; j_gene: TRBJ2-3; v_gene: TRBV7-2; CDR3aa: CASSLGTGAGTDTQYF
d_gene: NA; j_gene: TRBJ2-4; v_gene: TRBV21-1; CDR3aa: CAYTPWGIRSVLGQGARNIQYF
d_gene: NA; j_gene: TRBJ2-7; v_gene: TRBV5-5; CDR3aa: CASSLGASGEQYF
d_gene: TRBD1; j_gene: TRBJ1-4; v_gene: TRBV20-1; CDR3aa: CSASVVGTGDEKLFF
d_gene: NA; j_gene: TRBJ1-2; v_gene: TRBV11-2; CDR3aa: CASSLRGVDGYTF
d_gene: NA; j_gene: TRBJ1-4; v_gene: TRBV9; CDR3aa: CASSTGGEKLFF
d_gene: NA; j_gene: TRBJ1-6; v_gene: TRBV10-3; CDR3aa: CAISESRGASPLHF
d_gene: NA; j_gene: TRBJ1-5; v_gene: TRBV18; CDR3aa: CASSPFSGDQPQHF
d_gene: NA; j_gene: TRBJ1-4; v_gene: TRBV27; CDR3aa: CASSLSIGGNEKLFF
d_gene: TRBD2; j_gene: TRBJ2-7; v_gene: TRBV18; CDR3aa: CASSPLAGGPGEQYF
d_gene: TRBD1; j_gene: TRBJ2-3; v_gene: TRBV10-3; CDR3aa: CAIRGTGGSDTQYF
d_gene: NA; j_gene: TRBJ1-5; v_gene: TRBV7-8; CDR3aa: CASSFEGDILRNQPQHF
d_gene: NA; j_gene: TRBJ2-5; v_gene: TRBV7-2; CDR3aa: CASSLAREETQYF
d_gene: TRBD1; j_gene: TRBJ1-4; v_gene: TRBV7-9; CDR3aa: CASSLTGEKLFF
d_gene: TRBD1; j_gene: TRBJ1-2; v_gene: TRBV7-7; CDR3aa: CASSLCEDGDRGYGYTF
d_gene: NA; j_gene: TRBJ1-1; v_gene: TRBV7-8; CDR3aa: CASSLSRGARNTEAFF
d_gene: NA; j_gene: TRBJ1-2; v_gene: TRBV6-5; CDR3aa: CASSPPGASAYGYTF
d_gene: TRBD1; j_gene: TRBJ1-6; v_gene: TRBV11-2; CDR3aa: CASSPQTGKVTPLHF
d_gene: TRBD1; j_gene: TRBJ1-1; v_gene: TRBV7-8; CDR3aa: CASSLWDRNTEAFF
d_gene: NA; j_gene: TRBJ1-2; v_gene: TRBV12-5; CDR3aa: CASGLSPMSNRVNYGYTF
d_gene: NA; j_gene: TRBJ1-1; v_gene: TRBV13; CDR3aa: CASSSYIGVNTEAFF
d_gene: TRBD1; j_gene: TRBJ1-1; v_gene: TRBV11-1; CDR3aa: CASSLVDRVGTEAFF
d_gene: NA; j_gene: TRBJ2-2; v_gene: TRBV7-6; CDR3aa: CASSLNSRQADTSDTGELFF
d_gene: NA; j_gene: TRBJ2-7; v_gene: TRBV19; CDR3aa: CASSYGGYSYEQYF